This passage covers 27 T cell receptor beta chains from one sample sequenced in a study of identical twins. TCRdb used MiXCR to reprocess the 5' RACE reads, holding one entry per CDR3 protein. The table includes under 300,000 distinct CDR3 sequences, about 8% detected once. The same data also went into a second study, on yellow fever vaccine responses in identical twins.

The specimen was CD8+ T cells sorted from blood. These receptors all come from a woman between 18 and 29 years old in good health.

This clonotype was seen at least ten times. J is TRBJ2-5 and V is TRBV12-3 or TRBV12-4; TRBD1 matches 7 bases. The CDR3 runs 14 residues. Trimming cost V 4 bases and J 5 bases; bases outside gene matches: 7. In DNA form, the CDR3 reads TGTGCCAGCAGTTCAGACAGGGCTCGGGAGACCCAGTACTTC. Encoded protein: CASSSDRARETQYF.

J is TRBJ2-7 and V is TRBV28; D might be TRBD2 (6 bases). Germline V gene sequence: CDR1 MDHEN, CDR2 SYDVKM. This CDR3 has 14 residues. V dropped 6 bases and J dropped 4 bases, with 16 bases sitting between them. CDR3 sequence reads: CASSSIGGPYEQYF. The CDR3 nucleotides are TGTGCCAGCAGCTCGATCGGGGGACCTTACGAGCAGTACTTC.

This chain uses TRBV11-2 with TRBJ1-1; D is ambiguous. V shed 1 base and J shed 4 bases, with 13 bases lying between them. Germline assignment: CDR1 SGHAT and CDR2 FQNNGV. This CDR3 comprises 15 residues. In DNA form, the CDR3 reads TGTGCCAGCAGCTTAGGTGTGATCCGAGGCACTGAAGCTTTCTTT. It encodes CASSLGVIRGTEAFF.

The genes are TRBV20-1 and TRBJ1-4, with TRBD1 matching over 9 bases. The CDR3 length is 16 residues. The germline gives CDR1 DFQATT, CDR2 SNEGSKA (reference sequence). V dropped 3 bases and J dropped 7; count of bases not matched to a gene: 12. This CDR3 reads CSARGTGTQLSEKLFF. In DNA form, the CDR3 reads TGCAGTGCTAGGGGGACAGGGACGCAACTAAGTGAAAAACTGTTTTTT.

The gene calls are TRBV4-3 and TRBJ2-2; 11 bases are shared with TRBD2. The CDR3 extends over 18 amino acids. The V and J ends lost 0 bases and 5 bases, in that order; junction bases with no gene match: 8. Per germline, CDR1 LGHNA and CDR2 YSLEER. The chain's CDR3 is CASSQDGGTSGSTGELFF. The CDR3 DNA reads as TGCGCCAGCAGCCAAGATGGGGGAACTAGCGGGAGTACCGGGGAGCTGTTTTTT.

This clonotype has just a few counts. The chain is built from TRBV5-1 and TRBJ2-1, with 8 bases lining up with TRBD2. The germline V gene has CDR1 SGHRS and CDR2 YFSETQ. The CDR3 spans 17 residues. With 0 bases clipped from V and 3 bases from J, the junction kept 8 bases outside the gene matches. The CDR3 reads CASSLALTSGIYNEQFF. CDR3 bases: TGCGCCAGCAGCTTGGCTCTTACTAGCGGCATCTACAATGAGCAGTTCTTC.

This clonotype was counted many times. The chain uses TRBV28 and TRBJ2-5, with D unresolved. Trimming shortened V by 2 bases and J by 5 bases, and 9 bases separated the two germline ends. The CDR3 is 13 amino acids. Germline values: CDR1 MDHEN, CDR2 SYDVKM. CDR3 in DNA: TGTGCCAGCAGTTTAGGGGAAGGGGAGACCCAGTACTTC. Translation: CASSLGEGETQYF.

The chain recombines TRBV5-1 with TRBJ1-1; D is unclear. Germline values: CDR1 SGHRS, CDR2 YFSETQ. The CDR3 is 14 amino acids. V shed 6 bases and J shed 0 bases, with 12 bases lying between them. The CDR3 region has the DNA TGCGCCAGCAAAGAGGGAGGCATGAACACTGAAGCTTTCTTT. Protein: CASKEGGMNTEAFF.

The chain's CDR3 is CASSSIAGGRPDTQYF. CDR3 DNA sequence: TGTGCCAGCAGTTCGATAGCGGGAGGGCGTCCAGATACGCAGTATTTT. The chain combines TRBV12-3 or TRBV12-4 with TRBJ2-3, with 11 bases that match TRBD2. V lost 4 bases to trimming and J lost 4 bases; unmatched junction nucleotides: 7. The CDR3 is made up of 16 amino acids.

This clonotype was seen more than once but under ten times. CDR3 amino acids: CASSTYSVREDEQYF. CDR3 coding DNA: TGTGCCAGCAGTACCTATAGCGTCAGAGAAGACGAGCAGTACTTC. The rearrangement joins TRBV6-2 or TRBV6-3 to TRBJ2-7; D possibly corresponds to TRBD2 (5 bases). Germline CDR1 and CDR2: MNHEY and SVGEGT. V lost 5 bases to trimming and J lost 5 bases, with 19 bases between them. CDR3 length: 15 residues.

This clonotype was recorded a few times. V is TRBV2 and J is TRBJ2-4; D call uncertain. CDR3 length: 10 amino acids. The ends were cut back, 7 bases at V and 15 bases at J, with 13 bases in the middle. CDR1 is SNHLY, CDR2 FYNNEI, per germline. CDR3 amino acids: CASILESTYF. The CDR3 DNA follows: TGTGCCAGCATCCTGGAATCCACGTACTTC.

The CDR3 sequence is CASSVGTDYNEQFF. The DNA for the CDR3 is TGTGCCAGCAGTGTCGGGACTGACTACAATGAGCAGTTCTTC. This rearrangement joins TRBV12-3 or TRBV12-4 to TRBJ2-1; possible D gene TRBD2, 6 bases. The CDR3 runs 14 residues. The germline V and J ends were trimmed by 5 bases and 3 bases, with 11 bases remaining between them.

The chain links TRBV6-1 to TRBJ2-3, with a weak D call TRBD2 (5 bases). V was trimmed by 9 bases and J by 2 bases, leaving 15 bases between them. CDR3 length: 14 amino acids. The germline V gene has CDR1 MNHNS and CDR2 SASEGT. The CDR3 is CASRDPTYTDTQYF. The CDR3, as DNA: TGTGCCAGTCGGGATCCCACATACACAGATACGCAGTATTTT.

This clonotype was seen at least ten times. J is TRBJ2-3 and V is TRBV6-5; a weak D match, TRBD2 (6 bases). This CDR3 spans 13 amino acids. Germline CDR1 reads MNHEY; CDR2 reads SVGAGI. The ends were cut back, 3 bases at V and 5 bases at J, with 9 bases in the middle. The CDR3 sequence is CASSYSGVDTQYF. The CDR3 region has the DNA TGTGCCAGCAGTTATTCGGGGGTAGATACGCAGTATTTT.

J is TRBJ2-1 and V is TRBV12-5; 14 positions agree with TRBD2. CDR3 length: 17 residues. CDR1 and CDR2 (germline): LGHNT, FRNRAP. J lost 5 bases, V lost 5 bases, and 8 bases had no gene match. The CDR3 protein is CASGPGLAGGTHNEQFF. Here the CDR3 DNA reads TGTGCTAGTGGTCCCGGACTAGCGGGAGGAACTCACAATGAGCAGTTCTTC.

This clonotype has a count of ten or more. The rearrangement joins TRBV7-9 to TRBJ2-1, with TRBD2 matching over 10 bases. V dropped 2 bases and J dropped 4; count of bases not matched to a gene: 8. Germline CDR1 SEHNR, CDR2 FQNEAQ (reference sequence). The CDR3 is 17 residues long. The CDR3 nucleotides are TGTGCCAGCAGCTTATTAGACAGCGGGGGGGCTTACAATGAGCAGTTCTTC. Protein: CASSLLDSGGAYNEQFF. The full variable domain, completed using reference TRBV7-9 and TRBJ2-1, is DTGVSQNPRHKITKRGQNVTFRCDPISEHNRLYWYRQTLGQGPEFLTYFQNEAQLEKSRLLSDRFSAERPKGSFSTLEIQRTEQGDSAMYLCASSLLDSGGAYNEQFFGPGTRLTVL.

This clonotype was recorded a few times. The chain joins TRBV27 to TRBJ2-3, with 7 bases aligning to TRBD1. Germline V gene lookup returns CDR1 MNHEY and CDR2 SMNVEV (reference sequence). This CDR3 is built from 15 residues. V trimming: 5 bases; J trimming: 0 bases; junction bases outside the gene matches: 5. CDR3 sequence (DNA): TGTGCCAGCAGTCGGGGACAGCCTAGCACAGATACGCAGTATTTT. Protein sequence: CASSRGQPSTDTQYF.

V and J are TRBV4-3 and TRBJ1-3; D is unresolved. Germline CDR1 is LGHNA and CDR2 is YSLEER. The V and J ends lost 0 bases and 0 bases respectively, with 6 bases between them. CDR3 length equals 15 residues. CDR3 nucleotides: TGCGCCAGCAGCCAAGATCGCAGCTCTGGAAACACCATATATTTT. Translation gives CASSQDRSSGNTIYF.

This chain connects TRBV4-3 to TRBJ2-1; TRBD1 aligns across 7 bases. Germline V lookup: CDR1 LGHNA, CDR2 YSLEER. With V trimmed by 6 bases and J by 4 bases, 9 bases remained unmatched. The CDR3 is 15 residues long. This CDR3 reads CASSQGVVGYNEQFF. The CDR3 DNA sequence: TGCGCCAGCAGTCAGGGGGTGGTGGGTTACAATGAGCAGTTCTTC.

This clonotype was detected a few times. The CDR3 sequence is CASSESIDSLSGNTIYF. CDR3 coding DNA: TGTGCCAGCAGTGAAAGTATAGATTCTCTCTCTGGAAACACCATATATTTT. The chain joins TRBV2 to TRBJ1-3; D is unresolved. CDR3 length: 17 residues. The germline gives CDR1 SNHLY, CDR2 FYNNEI. The V end lost 2 bases, the J end lost 0 bases, and 14 bases lay between the germline ends.

This clonotype was observed a few times. The chain has TRBV6-1 and TRBJ1-5; maybe TRBD1 (5 bases). CDR1 and CDR2 from the germline V gene are MNHNS and SASEGT. Deletions cut 5 bases from V and 0 bases from J, with 11 bases between. The CDR3 has 15 amino acids. The CDR3 loop reads CASSQTAYSNQPQHF. Written as DNA, the CDR3 is TGTGCCAGCAGTCAGACAGCTTATAGCAATCAGCCCCAGCATTTT.

This clonotype was observed at least ten times. The CDR3 is CASSLGGVETQYF. The CDR3 DNA reads as TGTGCCAGCAGTTTAGGAGGGGTTGAGACCCAGTACTTC. V and J are TRBV12-3 or TRBV12-4 and TRBJ2-5; either TRBD1 or TRBD2 may supply D (5 bases each). Trimming shortened V by 1 base and J by 5 bases, and 8 bases separated the two germline ends. The CDR3 extends over 13 amino acids.

At least ten counts were recorded for this clonotype. At one end the junction does not follow the germline gene, possibly because of a read error. This chain uses TRBV7-8 with TRBJ2-5; D might be TRBD1 (7 bases). Germline V gene lookup returns CDR1 SGHVS and CDR2 FQNEAQ. This CDR3 region has 16 residues. In nucleotides, the CDR3 is TGTGCCAGCAGCGGAGGGACAGCTAACTCAAGAGAGGCCCAGTACTTC. It codes for CASSGGTANSREAQYF.

This clonotype was observed at least ten times. The chain employs TRBV12-5 and TRBJ2-1; perhaps TRBD2 as D (5 bases). The CDR3 length is 15 residues. Trimming shortened V by 7 bases and J by 0 bases, and 13 bases separated the two germline ends. Germline-derived CDR1 and CDR2 are LGHNT and FRNRAP. CDR3: CASAMDSGSYNEQFF. Here the CDR3 DNA reads TGTGCTAGTGCCATGGACTCAGGCTCCTACAATGAGCAGTTCTTC.

Many counts were recorded for this clonotype. The chain recombines TRBV7-9 with TRBJ2-7, with a weak D call TRBD1 (6 bases). Trimming removed 5 bases at V and 3 bases at J, with 8 bases between. This CDR3 has 12 amino acids. The germline CDR1 and CDR2 sequences are SEHNR and FQNEAQ (reference sequence). The CDR3 is CASSEGGYEQYF. CDR3 DNA sequence: TGTGCCAGCAGCGAAGGGGGCTACGAGCAGTACTTC.

In this sample, this clonotype turned up a few times. The chain employs TRBV28 and TRBJ1-4; D uncertain. V was trimmed by 4 bases and J by 2 bases, leaving 11 bases between them. Per the germline V gene, CDR1 is MDHEN and CDR2 is SYDVKM. This CDR3 spans 15 amino acids. The CDR3, as DNA: TGTGCCAGCAGTTCACAGTTCCTGACTAATGAAAAACTGTTTTTT. As protein: CASSSQFLTNEKLFF.

J is TRBJ1-1 and V is TRBV7-9; 8 nucleotides align to TRBD1. CDR3 length: 15 amino acids. Germline V gives CDR1 SEHNR, CDR2 FQNEAQ (reference sequence). The ends lost 4 bases at V and 2 bases at J; junction bases unmatched: 6. In DNA form, the CDR3 reads TGTGCCAGCAGCTCCCCGGACAGGGCTAACACTGAAGCTTTCTTT. It codes for CASSSPDRANTEAFF.